Described below is a single T cell receptor (beta chain) sequence and its context. This specimen comes from a study of blood T cell repertoires in COVID-19. Study at large: COVID-19 samples, acute and convalescent, were from the United States, Italy and Spain.

Trimming stripped 4 bases from V and 0 bases from J, with 13 bases between. The CDR3 runs to 15 residues. CDR1 is SGHTA, CDR2 FQGNSA, per germline. As handled by the study authors: Amplification of reference gene primers was used by the study to estimate nucleated cell counts. The data were produced by immunoSEQ multiplex PCR, yet TCRdb's version contains in-frame clones alone and is incomplete. The DNA was the basis for D and trimming; V, J and clone size are from that table. The sample gives about 200,000 clones, 86% of which show up once; 2.2% is in the top ten. J is TRBJ2-7 and V is TRBV7-2, with D perhaps TRBD2 (6 bases). This TCR derives from a woman aged 45-59 years with acute or convalescent COVID-19. Sequences were obtained from peripheral blood. The DNA of the CDR3 is TGTGCCAGCAGCTCGGGACTTGAAAGCTCCTACGAGCAGTACTTC. It specifies CASSSGLESSYEQYF.